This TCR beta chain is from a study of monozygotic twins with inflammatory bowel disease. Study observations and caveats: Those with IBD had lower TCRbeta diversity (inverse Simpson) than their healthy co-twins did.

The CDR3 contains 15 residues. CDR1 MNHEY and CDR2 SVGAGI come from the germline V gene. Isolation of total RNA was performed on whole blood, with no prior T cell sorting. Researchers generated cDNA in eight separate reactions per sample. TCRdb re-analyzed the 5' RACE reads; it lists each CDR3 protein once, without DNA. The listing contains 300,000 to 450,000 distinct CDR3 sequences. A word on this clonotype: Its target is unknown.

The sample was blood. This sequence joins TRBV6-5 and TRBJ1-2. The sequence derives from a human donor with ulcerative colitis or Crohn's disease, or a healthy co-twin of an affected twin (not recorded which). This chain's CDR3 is CASSYSSGLLDGYTF.